This entry lists 8 T cell receptor beta chains sequenced from one sample in a study of T cell responses to AZD1222 COVID-19 vaccine. Produced via immunoSEQ multiplex PCR; TCRdb's table is partial and in-frame only. The sample consists of about 110,000 clones, around 84% of them appearing once. The specimen was peripheral blood, collected on day 0 of AZD1222 vaccination. The receptors derive from an adult in good health.

The rearrangement uses TRBV18 and TRBJ2-5; 7 bases fit TRBD1. J gave up 0 bases and V 6 bases, and 4 bases lay outside the gene matches. The CDR3 is 14 residues long. Per germline, CDR1 KGHSH and CDR2 LQKENI. In DNA, the CDR3 is TGTGCCAGCTCCCCTGGGACAGACCAAGAGACCCAGTACTTC. Its translation: CASSPGTDQETQYF.

The rearrangement joins TRBV28 to TRBJ1-6; no reliable D call. CDR3 length: 14 residues. Germline V CDR1 and CDR2: MDHEN, SYDVKM. The V and J ends lost 5 bases and 9 bases respectively, with 14 bases between them. The DNA of the CDR3 is TGTGCCAGCAGTCCGATGAGGGAACGTTCACCCCTCCACTTT. Encoded protein: CASSPMRERSPLHF.

The chain is built from TRBV5-1 and TRBJ1-1, with a tentative D call TRBD1 (5 bases). V lost 1 base and J 4 bases, leaving 23 bases between the germline ends. There are 18 residues in the CDR3. Germline assignment: CDR1 SGHRS and CDR2 YFSETQ. CDR3 DNA sequence: TGCGCCAGCAGCTTGAGTGGGGCACGGGGGACGGGTGGCACTGAAGCTTTCTTT. Translating it yields CASSLSGARGTGGTEAFF. Based on the CDR3 plus reference TRBV5-1 and TRBJ1-1, the full variable domain is KAGVTQTPRYLIKTRGQQVTLSCSPISGHRSVSWYQQTPGQGLQFLFEYFSETQRNKGNFPGRFSGRQFSNSRSEMNVSTLELGDSALYLCASSLSGARGTGGTEAFFGQGTRLTVV.

The genes are TRBV7-8 and TRBJ1-4, with TRBD1 as a possible D gene (6 bases). The CDR3 runs to 13 residues. The germline V gene has CDR1 SGHVS and CDR2 FQNEAQ. Trimming pared 1 base from V and 11 bases from J, leaving 11 bases between. CDR3: CASSLDQGRKLFF. The CDR3 DNA follows: TGTGCCAGCAGCTTAGACCAGGGGCGGAAACTGTTTTTT.

The chain has TRBV30 and TRBJ2-1; D possibly corresponds to TRBD2 (6 bases). The V end was cut by 7 bases, the J end by 7 bases, with 20 bases between. Germline values: CDR1 GTSNPN, CDR2 SVGIG (reference sequence). The CDR3 loop spans 14 amino acids. The CDR3 DNA reads as TGTGCCTACCTCGAGACTAGATTCGGGAATGAGCAGTTCTTC. As protein: CAYLETRFGNEQFF.

CDR3 coding DNA: TGTGCCACCAGTGTATCGGACAGCACAGATACGCAGTATTTT. Its protein product is CATSVSDSTDTQYF. The V gene is TRBV24-1, the J gene TRBJ2-3; D ambiguous. The ends were cut back, 5 bases at V and 0 bases at J, with 8 bases in the middle. Per the germline V gene, CDR1 is KGHDR and CDR2 is SFDVKD. CDR3 length: 14 amino acids.

This clone turned up a few times. The CDR3 sequence: CASSLNTETGELFF. In DNA form, the CDR3 reads TGTGCCAGCAGCCTGAATACGGAAACCGGGGAGCTGTTTTTT. This chain connects TRBV14 to TRBJ2-2; D not certain. The CDR3 contains 14 residues. Germline V CDR1 and CDR2: SGHDN, FVKESK. The V gene lost 4 bases and the J gene lost 5 bases, with 11 bases spanning the gap.

The chain carries TRBV7-9 and TRBJ1-5, with D perhaps matching TRBD1 (6 bases). The germline gives CDR1 SEHNR, CDR2 FQNEAQ (reference sequence). Deletions cut 5 bases from V and 0 bases from J, with 14 bases between. This CDR3 comprises 16 residues. The CDR3 here is CASSGPGTNSNQPQHF. In nucleotides, the CDR3 is TGTGCCAGCAGCGGTCCCGGGACAAATAGCAATCAGCCCCAGCATTTT.